Listed here are 29 T cell receptor beta chains from one sample, sequenced in a study of blood T cell repertoires in COVID-19. Profiled with immunoSEQ multiplex PCR; TCRdb holds only in-frame clones, not every one. The sample has around 300,000 clones, about nine tenths seen once. The sample comprised PBMCs or T cells enriched from blood (not recorded which). The receptors derive from a woman aged 55-70 years who had recovered from COVID-19.

V gene TRBV18 combines with J gene TRBJ1-5; 11 bases fit TRBD1. This CDR3 contains 15 residues. V shed 4 bases, J shed 4 bases, and the junction held 3 bases outside the gene matches. Germline V gene sequence: CDR1 KGHSH, CDR2 LQKENI. CDR3 nucleotide sequence: TGTGCCAGCTCACTCGGGACAGGGGGTAATCAGCCCCAGCATTTT. Amino acid sequence: CASSLGTGGNQPQHF.

J is TRBJ2-5 and V is TRBV28, with D perhaps TRBD2 (7 bases). Germline CDR1 MDHEN, CDR2 SYDVKM. V lost 9 bases, J lost 4 bases, and 15 bases lay in between. The CDR3 runs 13 residues. CDR3 bases: TGTGCCAGTTTCACAGGGAGGGGAGAGACCCAGTACTTC. Translated, it gives CASFTGRGETQYF.

This chain uses TRBV11-2 with TRBJ1-4; D may be TRBD1 (6 bases). CDR1 is SGHAT and CDR2 is FQNNGV in the germline V gene. CDR3 size: 14 residues. The V end lost 5 bases, the J end lost 8 bases, and 15 bases lay between the germline ends. CDR3 DNA sequence: TGTGCCAGCAGCCCTAGCCTACAGGGAGAAAAACTGTTTTTT. It specifies CASSPSLQGEKLFF.

The chain uses TRBV24-1 and TRBJ1-4; D is uncertain. CDR1 is KGHDR and CDR2 is SFDVKD in the germline V gene. The length of the CDR3 is 16 residues. Trimming stripped 2 bases from V and 5 bases from J, with 14 bases between. The CDR3 nucleotides read TGTGCCACCAGTGATTCGCGGGCGGGTGTGAATGAAAAACTGTTTTTT. Translation: CATSDSRAGVNEKLFF.

The table lists this clone with a count of one. The chain joins TRBV5-5 to TRBJ1-2, with 8 bases matching TRBD1. The CDR3 covers 14 residues. Germline loops: CDR1 SGHKS, CDR2 YYEKEE (reference sequence). V gave up 4 bases and J gave up 13 bases; unmatched junction bases: 15. CDR3 DNA: TGTGCCAGCAGCCCCGCACCGGGACAGGATTGGTGCACCTTC. Its translation: CASSPAPGQDWCTF.

The chain employs TRBV6-5 and TRBJ1-2; no firm D call. This CDR3 region has 13 residues. V was trimmed by 2 bases and J by 8 bases, leaving 12 bases between them. The germline V gene has CDR1 MNHEY and CDR2 SVGAGI. DNA of the CDR3: TGTGCCAGCAGTTACCAATACAGTCGGGGCTACACCTTC. It specifies CASSYQYSRGYTF.

The chain carries TRBV27 and TRBJ2-1; 9 positions match TRBD1. CDR1 MNHEY and CDR2 SMNVEV come from the germline V gene (reference sequence). Trimming at V came to 3 bases and at J to 6 bases, leaving 9 bases not matched to a gene. The CDR3 sequence is 16 residues long. The CDR3 is CASSLSPGQGINEQFF. CDR3 nucleotide sequence: TGTGCCAGCAGTTTGTCCCCGGGACAGGGTATCAATGAGCAGTTCTTC.

V is TRBV19 and J is TRBJ1-5; D is perhaps TRBD1 (6 bases). Trimming took off 4 bases at V and 1 base at J, with 14 bases between the two ends. There are 16 residues in the CDR3. CDR1 LNHDA and CDR2 SQIVND come from the germline V gene (reference sequence). The CDR3 sequence: CASSTRTGQSNQPQHF. CDR3 in DNA: TGTGCCAGTAGTACCCGAACCGGACAGAGCAATCAGCCCCAGCATTTT.

The chain is built from TRBV29-1 and TRBJ2-7; TRBD1 matches 12 bases. The V gene end was trimmed by 7 bases and the J gene end by 7 bases; junction bases not matched to a gene: 5. Germline V lookup: CDR1 SQVTM, CDR2 ANQGSEA. This CDR3 has 12 amino acids. CDR3 sequence reads: CSAGTGGGEQYF. The CDR3 coding sequence is TGCAGCGCCGGGACAGGGGGCGGGGAGCAGTACTTC.

The rearrangement uses TRBV5-6 and TRBJ2-7; 9 bases map to TRBD2. Per the germline V gene, CDR1 is SGHDT and CDR2 is YYEEEE. V lost 2 bases, J lost 3 bases, and 6 bases stayed unmatched. The CDR3 contains 15 residues. This chain's CDR3 is CASSFLSGGDYEQYF. The DNA of the CDR3 is TGTGCCAGCAGCTTCCTTAGCGGGGGCGACTACGAGCAGTACTTC.

The chain has TRBV28 and TRBJ1-3; the D is unclear. In germline, CDR1 is MDHEN, CDR2 SYDVKM. This CDR3 contains 13 residues. V lost 8 bases to trimming and J lost 0 bases, with 8 bases between them. In nucleotides, the CDR3 is TGTGCCAGCCCCTCGTCCTCTGGAAACACCATATATTTT. Translating it yields CASPSSSGNTIYF.

The rearrangement uses TRBV27 and TRBJ2-5; the match to TRBD2 covers 7 bases. V shed 6 bases, J shed 2 bases, and the junction held 12 bases outside the gene matches. This CDR3 region has 16 residues. Germline CDR1 is MNHEY and CDR2 is SMNVEV (reference sequence). The CDR3 loop reads CASSAPRGRGQETQYF. CDR3 nucleotide sequence: TGTGCCAGCAGCGCGCCTCGAGGGCGGGGGCAAGAGACCCAGTACTTC.

A few counts support this clone. The genes are TRBV27 and TRBJ2-7; D is uncertain. The CDR3 is 14 amino acids. The germline CDR1 and CDR2 sequences are MNHEY and SMNVEV (reference sequence). V was shortened by 5 bases and J by 6 bases, with 17 bases between the two germline ends. In DNA, the CDR3 is TGTGCCAGCAGTCTGCTTGGAGTCTCCGGCGAGCAGTACTTC. Its translation is CASSLLGVSGEQYF.

This chain joins TRBV14 and TRBJ1-5; the D gene is possibly TRBD1 (6 bases). The CDR3 has 15 amino acids. The V gene lost 6 bases and the J gene lost 1 base, with 13 bases spanning the gap. CDR1 and CDR2 (germline): SGHDN, FVKESK. The CDR3 sequence is CASRRTENSNQPQHF. CDR3 DNA sequence: TGTGCCAGCAGACGGACAGAAAACAGCAATCAGCCCCAGCATTTT.

The J gene is TRBJ2-1, the V gene TRBV18, with 10 bases lining up with TRBD2. The V gene's germline CDR1 is KGHSH and CDR2 LQKENI. The CDR3 has 16 residues. V lost 2 bases, J lost 9 bases, and 10 bases stayed unmatched. The CDR3 DNA reads as TGTGCCAGCTCACCATCACTAGCGGGATTTCAGATTGAGCAGTTCTTC. Residues: CASSPSLAGFQIEQFF.

V is TRBV18 and J is TRBJ2-2, with D tentatively TRBD1 (6 bases). Trimming removed 8 bases at V and 4 bases at J, with 14 bases between. The CDR3 has 14 residues. Germline assignment: CDR1 KGHSH and CDR2 LQKENI. This chain's CDR3 is CASATGSSTGELFF. The CDR3 nucleotides are TGTGCCAGCGCGACAGGTTCGAGCACCGGGGAGCTGTTTTTT.

With regard to this clone: One junction end disagrees with the germline gene, perhaps due to a read error. V gene TRBV7-9 combines with J gene TRBJ2-1; 11 bases line up with TRBD2. Per germline, CDR1 SEHNR and CDR2 FQNEAQ (reference sequence). This CDR3 is built from 15 residues. CDR3 in amino acids: CASSVAGGPGNEQFF. The CDR3 nucleotides read TGTGCCAGCAGCGTAGCGGGAGGGCCGGGGAATGAGCAGTTCTTC. The whole variable domain, remainder taken from reference TRBV7-9 and TRBJ2-1, is DTGVSQNPRHKITKRGQNVTFRCDPISEHNRLYWYRQTLGQGPEFLTYFQNEAQLEKSRLLSDRFSAERPKGSFSTLEIQRTEQGDSAMYLCASSVAGGPGNEQFFGPGTRLTVL.

V and J are TRBV3-1 (or the pseudogene TRBV3-2) and TRBJ2-1, with 8 bases fitting TRBD2. The germline V gene encodes CDR1 LGHDT and CDR2 YNNKEL (reference sequence). The CDR3 runs to 18 residues. With V trimmed by 0 bases and J by 5 bases, 12 bases remained unmatched. The CDR3 coding sequence is TGTGCCAGCAGCCAAGAAGTGCTAGCGGGCCGACGGCACAATGAGCAGTTCTTC. Translated: CASSQEVLAGRRHNEQFF.

This clone was picked up a small number of times. The rearrangement links TRBV4-1 to TRBJ2-2; 8 positions match TRBD1. Germline V gene lookup returns CDR1 MGHRA and CDR2 YSYEKL. V dropped 4 bases and J dropped 2; count of bases not matched to a gene: 3. The CDR3 covers 15 residues. CDR3 coding DNA: TGCGCCAGCAGCCGGGACAGGAGAAACACCGGGGAGCTGTTTTTT. This sequence encodes CASSRDRRNTGELFF.

The genes are TRBV14 and TRBJ1-4, with 9 nucleotides matching TRBD1. There are 14 residues in the CDR3. Germline V gene sequence: CDR1 SGHDN, CDR2 FVKESK. V gave up 4 bases and J gave up 8 bases; unmatched junction bases: 5. The CDR3 region has the DNA TGTGCCAGCAGCCCTAGGACAGGGGCCGAAAAACTGTTTTTT. Its translation: CASSPRTGAEKLFF. The whole variable domain, filled in from reference TRBV14 and TRBJ1-4, reads EAGVTQFPSHSVIEKGQTVTLRCDPISGHDNLYWYRRVMGKEIKFLLHFVKESKQDESGMPNNRFLAERTGGTYSTLKVQPAELEDSGVYFCASSPRTGAEKLFFGSGTQLSVL.

This chain links TRBV3-1 (or the pseudogene TRBV3-2) with TRBJ2-7; no reliable D call. This CDR3 spans 15 amino acids. Trimming took 3 bases from V and 3 from J, leaving 15 bases between them. Germline-derived CDR1 and CDR2 are LGHDT and YNNKEL (reference sequence). The CDR3 protein is CASSQFWAPHYEQYF. For the CDR3, the DNA is TGTGCCAGCAGCCAGTTTTGGGCCCCTCACTACGAGCAGTACTTC.

CDR3: CASSQEGSGRVNEQFF. The CDR3 DNA reads as TGCGCCAGCAGCCAAGAGGGTAGCGGGAGGGTCAATGAGCAGTTCTTC. The chain employs TRBV4-1 and TRBJ2-1; TRBD2 matches at 11 bases. The CDR3 is 16 amino acids. After removal of 0 bases from V and 6 bases from J, the junction contained 4 bases not matched to a gene. The germline V gene has CDR1 MGHRA and CDR2 YSYEKL.

This rearrangement joins TRBV19 to TRBJ2-2; 9 bases line up with TRBD1. The CDR3 length is 15 residues. The germline CDR1 and CDR2 sequences are LNHDA and SQIVND (reference sequence). The J segment lost 2 bases and the V segment lost 7 bases, leaving 5 bases of the junction unmatched. The CDR3 protein is CASNLDRGNTGELFF. Here the CDR3 DNA reads TGTGCCAGTAACCTGGACAGGGGAAACACCGGGGAGCTGTTTTTT.

The gene calls are TRBV29-1 and TRBJ2-7; 9 bases are a match to TRBD1. Germline CDR1 SQVTM, CDR2 ANQGSEA. The V gene end was trimmed by 5 bases and the J gene end by 4 bases; junction bases not matched to a gene: 9. The CDR3 is 14 residues long. CDR3 in amino acids: CSVTGTGRPYEQYF. In nucleotides, the CDR3 is TGCAGCGTTACCGGGACAGGGCGCCCTTACGAGCAGTACTTC.

The CDR3: CASSLDTTTDTQYF. In nucleotides, the CDR3 is TGCGCCAGCAGCTTGGATACAACAACAGATACGCAGTATTTT. The chain employs TRBV5-1 and TRBJ2-3; D remains unclear. The CDR3 consists of 14 residues. Germline-derived CDR1 and CDR2 are SGHRS and YFSETQ. Trimming took 0 bases from V and 3 from J, leaving 8 bases between them.

This clone was detected only once. The J gene is TRBJ1-2, the V gene TRBV5-4; D may be TRBD1 (5 bases). Trimming stripped 2 bases from V and 3 bases from J, with 17 bases between. This CDR3 has 16 residues. In germline, CDR1 is SGHNT, CDR2 YYREEE (reference sequence). The CDR3 is CASSLGLGEADYGYTF. In DNA, the CDR3 is TGTGCCAGCAGCTTAGGGCTAGGGGAGGCAGACTATGGCTACACCTTC. Variable domain in full (rest from reference TRBV5-4 and TRBJ1-2): ETGVTQSPTHLIKTRGQQVTLRCSSQSGHNTVSWYQQALGQGPQFIFQYYREEENGRGNFPPRFSGLQFPNYSSELNVNALELDDSALYLCASSLGLGEADYGYTFGSGTRLTVV.

The V call is TRBV6-5, the J call TRBJ2-1; D perhaps matches TRBD2 (6 bases). The CDR3 consists of 14 residues. Germline CDR1 MNHEY, CDR2 SVGAGI. Trimming pared 10 bases from V and 0 bases from J, leaving 13 bases between. The CDR3 loop is CATAGLGSYNEQFF. The CDR3 nucleotides read TGTGCCACTGCGGGACTTGGCTCCTACAATGAGCAGTTCTTC.

This clone has just a few counts. J is TRBJ2-7 and V is TRBV7-3; 9 bases line up with TRBD1. This CDR3 has 13 residues. Trimming removed 5 bases from V and 2 bases from J; junction bases left unmatched: 1. Germline CDR1 SGHTA, CDR2 FQGTGA. The CDR3 nucleotides read TGTGCCAGCAGCAGACAGGGGGCCTACGAGCAGTACTTC. Protein product: CASSRQGAYEQYF.

The genes are TRBV27 and TRBJ2-7, with D perhaps matching TRBD2 (5 bases). In germline, CDR1 is MNHEY, CDR2 SMNVEV (reference sequence). The CDR3 spans 13 residues. V gave up 5 bases and J gave up 2 bases, with 10 bases separating them. In DNA form, the CDR3 reads TGTGCCAGCAGTCGGGGTCCACCCTACGAGCAGTACTTC. This sequence encodes CASSRGPPYEQYF.